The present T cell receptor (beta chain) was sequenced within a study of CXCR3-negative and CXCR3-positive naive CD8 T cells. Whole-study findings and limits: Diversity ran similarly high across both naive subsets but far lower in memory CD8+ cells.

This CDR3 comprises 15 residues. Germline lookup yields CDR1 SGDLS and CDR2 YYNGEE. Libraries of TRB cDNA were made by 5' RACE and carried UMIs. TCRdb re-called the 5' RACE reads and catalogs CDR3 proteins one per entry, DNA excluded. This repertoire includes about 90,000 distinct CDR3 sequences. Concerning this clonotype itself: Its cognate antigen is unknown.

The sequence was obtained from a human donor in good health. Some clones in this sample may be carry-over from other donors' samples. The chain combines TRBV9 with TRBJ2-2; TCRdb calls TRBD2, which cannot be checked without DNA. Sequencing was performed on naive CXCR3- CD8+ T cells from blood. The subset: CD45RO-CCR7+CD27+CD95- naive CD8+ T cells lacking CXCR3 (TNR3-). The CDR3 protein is CASSVEGSGSGELFF. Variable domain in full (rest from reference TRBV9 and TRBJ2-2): DSGVTQTPKHLITATGQRVTLRCSPRSGDLSVYWYQQSLDQGLQFLIQYYNGEERAKGNILERFSAQQFPDLHSELNLSSLELGDSALYFCASSVEGSGSGELFFGEGSRLTVL.